The sequence of this TCR beta chain was determined in a study of CD4 T cells in relation to SARS-CoV-2 and coronaviruses listed by TCRdb under 2021. With regard to the full study: A median age of roughly 39 years, with a range of roughly 20 to 75 years, was recorded for the full convalescent cohort of around twelve patients. Shared crossreactive spike epitopes were mapped to their HLA restriction using patient-derived lymphoblastoid cell lines. A different TCR-beta assay, based on Illumina, was used to sequence expansion assays from other donors in the study. The Adaptive Biotechnologies TCR-sequencing kit was used to sequence samples from a few pre-COVID donors and the naive versus memory experiments, while other data came from Illumina-based sequencing. The roughly 12 convalescent patients included 8 males and 4 females; two subjects were Hispanic. Memory CD4+ T cell crossreactivity between SARS-CoV-2 and common cold coronavirus spike proteins was assessed at the TCR clonotype level in the study. The investigation overall reported the following: Because no donor provided both pre-pandemic and post-infection samples, tracing the source of pre-existing responses was limited. Sequencing of naive versus memory cells indicated that the assay detects memory recall responses, not primary responses primed during culture. Memory CD4+ clonotypes crossrecognizing SARS-CoV-2 and at least one common cold coronavirus spike were found in 60% to 75% of donors. Significantly weaker SARS-CoV-2-driven expansion was shown by crossreactive clones than by monoreactive clones, consistent with antigenic imprinting. The study was limited by small numbers of patients and tested TCRs. Since the crossreactivity analysis centred on spike protein, crossreactivity against other viral proteins was not assessed.

Uncultured naive and memory CD4+ T cell DNA received deep-resolution immunoSEQ TCR-beta sequencing. Regarding the original processing steps: During preprocessing, nonproductive sequences were removed, as were CDR3s that did not start with C, did not end with F or W, or were shorter than 7 amino acids. Cultured and uncultured naive and memory CD4+ repertoires were searched for previously identified spike- and CEF-reactive CDR3s. After three terminal residues were trimmed from each end, CDR3 homology was quantified as pairwise Levenshtein distance using the stringdist R package. The immuneACCESS repertoire file appears here via TCRdb, limited to in-frame rearrangements. These files lack a portion of the clones; in checked studies, under half of the deficit traces to unresolved V genes, and the cause of the others is not known. V and J calls and clone size follow that table, whereas D and trimming were derived from the DNA. The sample table lists approximately 60,000 clones, around 90% of them with a count of one. Of the sample, around 0.4% is held by the ten largest clones.

To separate naive from memory CD4+ T cells, cryopreserved PBMCs first underwent CD4 enrichment and then EasySep naive CD4+ T cell enrichment. PBMCs were isolated from leukapheresis product or whole blood by Ficoll-Paque PLUS gradient centrifugation. PBMCs were either cryopreserved at -140 degrees C or used fresh in the expansion assay. The QIAamp Micro DNA Kit was used to extract genomic DNA from the CD4+ T cells. The germline V gene supplies CDR1 MDHEN and CDR2 SYDVKM. From the cysteine up to the phenylalanine, the CDR3 has a length of 20 residues. Just CDR3 DNA is preserved here, 60 bases in frame from base 1. V lost 2 bases and J lost 0 bases; the stretch between them is 23 bases long. Points on this clone: It has no known antigen specificity. It has no much larger one-base neighbor in the sample; base qualities were not kept.

In this chain, TRBV28 is recombined with TRBJ2-4; the D gene is perhaps TRBD2, on 6 matching bases. This TCR derives from an adult with COVID-19. The specimen was naive CD4+ T cells from PBMCs. In the paper's terms, the cell subset or site label means: naive CD4+ T cells isolated by negative enrichment. The CDR3 loop reads CASSLTLGENSGLAKNIQYF. DNA sequence: TGTGCCAGCAGTTTAACGTTGGGGGAAAATAGCGGATTAGCCAAAAACATTCAGTACTTC.